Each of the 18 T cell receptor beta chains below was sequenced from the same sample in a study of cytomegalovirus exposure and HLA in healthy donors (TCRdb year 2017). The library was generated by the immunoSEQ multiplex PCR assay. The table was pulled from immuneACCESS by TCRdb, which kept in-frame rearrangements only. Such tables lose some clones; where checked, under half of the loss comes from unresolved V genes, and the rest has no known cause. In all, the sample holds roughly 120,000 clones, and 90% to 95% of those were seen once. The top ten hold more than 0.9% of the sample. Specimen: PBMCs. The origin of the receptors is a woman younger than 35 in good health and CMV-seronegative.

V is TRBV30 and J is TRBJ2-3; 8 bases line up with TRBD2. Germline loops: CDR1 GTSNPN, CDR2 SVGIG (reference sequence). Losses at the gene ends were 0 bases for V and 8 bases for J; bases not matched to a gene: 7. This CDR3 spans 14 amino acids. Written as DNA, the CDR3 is TGTGCCTGGAGTGTTGGCGGGAGGCTTGGTACGCAGTATTTT. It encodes CAWSVGGRLGTQYF.

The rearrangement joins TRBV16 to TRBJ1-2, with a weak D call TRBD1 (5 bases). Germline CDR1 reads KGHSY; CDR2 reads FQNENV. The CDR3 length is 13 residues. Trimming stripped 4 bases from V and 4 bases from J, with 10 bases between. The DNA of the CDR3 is TGTGCCAGCAGCCCCAGGGTTACCTATGGCTACACCTTC. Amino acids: CASSPRVTYGYTF.

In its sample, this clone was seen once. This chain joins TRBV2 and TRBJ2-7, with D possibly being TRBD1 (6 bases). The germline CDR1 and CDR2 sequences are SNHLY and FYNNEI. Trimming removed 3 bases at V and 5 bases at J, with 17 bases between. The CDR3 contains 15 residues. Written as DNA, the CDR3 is TGTGCCAGCAGTGATTGGGGGACACTAATCGACGAGCAGTACTTC. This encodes CASSDWGTLIDEQYF. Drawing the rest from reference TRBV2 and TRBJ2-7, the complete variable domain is EPEVTQTPSHQVTQMGQEVILRCVPISNHLYFYWYRQILGQKVEFLVSFYNNEISEKSEIFDDQFSVERPDGSNFTLKIRSTKLEDSAMYFCASSDWGTLIDEQYFGPGTRLTVT.

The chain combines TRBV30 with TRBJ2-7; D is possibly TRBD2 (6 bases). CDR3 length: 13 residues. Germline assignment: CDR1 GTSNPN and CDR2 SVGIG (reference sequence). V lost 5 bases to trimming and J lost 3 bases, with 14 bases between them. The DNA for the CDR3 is TGTGCCTGGTCCCGGGGGAGCGACTACGAGCAGTACTTC. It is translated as CAWSRGSDYEQYF.

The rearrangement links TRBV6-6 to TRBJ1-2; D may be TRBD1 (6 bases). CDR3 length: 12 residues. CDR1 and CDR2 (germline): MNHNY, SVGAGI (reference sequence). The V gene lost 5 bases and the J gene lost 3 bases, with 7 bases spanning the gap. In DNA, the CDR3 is TGTGCCAGCAGTGAGGGGGACTATGGCTACACCTTC. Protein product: CASSEGDYGYTF.

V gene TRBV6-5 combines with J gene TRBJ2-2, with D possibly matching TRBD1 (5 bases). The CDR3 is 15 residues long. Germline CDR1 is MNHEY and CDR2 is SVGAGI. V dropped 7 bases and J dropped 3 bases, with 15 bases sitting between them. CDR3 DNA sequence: TGTGCCAGCACCCGGACAAGTCCATACACCGGGGAGCTGTTTTTT. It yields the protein CASTRTSPYTGELFF.

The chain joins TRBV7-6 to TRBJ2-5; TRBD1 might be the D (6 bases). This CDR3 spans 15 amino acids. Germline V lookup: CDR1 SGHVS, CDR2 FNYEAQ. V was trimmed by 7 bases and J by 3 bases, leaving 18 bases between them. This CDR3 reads CASTLNREGEETQYF. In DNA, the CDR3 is TGTGCCAGCACCCTGAACAGGGAAGGGGAAGAGACCCAGTACTTC.

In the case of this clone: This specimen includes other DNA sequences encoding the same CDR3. The CDR3 loop is CASSFGQGNSPLHF. The CDR3 DNA follows: TGTGCCAGCAGCTTCGGACAGGGTAATTCACCCCTCCACTTT. The rearrangement joins TRBV7-3 to TRBJ1-6, with 8 bases that match TRBD1. Germline CDR1 SGHTA, CDR2 FQGTGA. The J segment lost 6 bases and the V segment lost 3 bases, leaving 1 base of the junction unmatched. The CDR3 sequence is 14 residues long.

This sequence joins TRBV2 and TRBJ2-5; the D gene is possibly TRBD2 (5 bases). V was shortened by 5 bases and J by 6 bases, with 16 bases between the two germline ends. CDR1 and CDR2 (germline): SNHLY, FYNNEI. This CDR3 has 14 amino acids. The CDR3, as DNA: TGTGCCAGCAGTAGGACTGCCCCTGGGAAGACCCAGTACTTC. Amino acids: CASSRTAPGKTQYF.

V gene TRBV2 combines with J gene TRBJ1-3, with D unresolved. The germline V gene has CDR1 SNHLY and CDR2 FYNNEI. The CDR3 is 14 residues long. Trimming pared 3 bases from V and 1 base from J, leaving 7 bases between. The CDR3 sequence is CASSEVRSGNTIYF. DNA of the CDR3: TGTGCCAGCAGTGAGGTCAGATCTGGAAACACCATATATTTT. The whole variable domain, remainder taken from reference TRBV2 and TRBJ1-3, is EPEVTQTPSHQVTQMGQEVILRCVPISNHLYFYWYRQILGQKVEFLVSFYNNEISEKSEIFDDQFSVERPDGSNFTLKIRSTKLEDSAMYFCASSEVRSGNTIYFGEGSWLTVV.

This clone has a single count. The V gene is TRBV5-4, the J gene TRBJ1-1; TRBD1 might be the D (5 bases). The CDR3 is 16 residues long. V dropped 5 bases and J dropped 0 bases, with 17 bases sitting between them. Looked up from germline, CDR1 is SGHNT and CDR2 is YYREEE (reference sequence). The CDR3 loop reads CASSSGHGNMNTEAFF. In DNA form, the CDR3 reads TGTGCCAGCAGTTCCGGACACGGCAATATGAACACTGAAGCTTTCTTT.

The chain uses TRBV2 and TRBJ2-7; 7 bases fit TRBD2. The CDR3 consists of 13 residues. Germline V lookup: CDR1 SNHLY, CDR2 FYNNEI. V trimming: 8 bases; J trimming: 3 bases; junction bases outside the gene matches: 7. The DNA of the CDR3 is TGTGCCAGCGCGGGACTACGATACTACGAGCAGTACTTC. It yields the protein CASAGLRYYEQYF.

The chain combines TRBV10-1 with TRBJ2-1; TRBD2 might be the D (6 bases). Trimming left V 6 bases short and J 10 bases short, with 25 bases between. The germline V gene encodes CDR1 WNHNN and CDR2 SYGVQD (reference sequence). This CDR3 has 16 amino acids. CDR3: CASSNFAGKGSGEQFF. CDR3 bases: TGCGCCAGCAGCAATTTCGCGGGAAAGGGGAGTGGGGAGCAGTTCTTC.

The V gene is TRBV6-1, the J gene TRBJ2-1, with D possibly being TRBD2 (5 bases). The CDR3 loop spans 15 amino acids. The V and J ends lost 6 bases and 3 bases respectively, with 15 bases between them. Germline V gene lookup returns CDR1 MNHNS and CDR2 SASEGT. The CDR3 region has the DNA TGTGCCAGCAGACCCGGGAAAAGCGGCTACAATGAGCAGTTCTTC. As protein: CASRPGKSGYNEQFF.

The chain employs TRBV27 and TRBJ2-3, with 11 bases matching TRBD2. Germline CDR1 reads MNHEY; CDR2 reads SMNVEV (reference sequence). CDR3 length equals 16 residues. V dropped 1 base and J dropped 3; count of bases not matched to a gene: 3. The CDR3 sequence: CASSLFASGGTDTQYF. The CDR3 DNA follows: TGTGCCAGCAGTTTATTTGCTAGCGGGGGGACAGATACGCAGTATTTT.

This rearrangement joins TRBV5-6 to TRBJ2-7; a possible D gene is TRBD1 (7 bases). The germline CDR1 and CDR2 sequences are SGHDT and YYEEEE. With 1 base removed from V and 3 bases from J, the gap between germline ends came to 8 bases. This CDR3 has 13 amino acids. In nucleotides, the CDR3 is TGTGCCAGCAGCTTGCAGGGGGGCTACGAGCAGTACTTC. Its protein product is CASSLQGGYEQYF.

The CDR3 spells CASSIGRNQPQHF. For the CDR3, the DNA is TGTGCCAGTAGTATTGGCAGAAATCAGCCCCAGCATTTT. This rearrangement joins TRBV19 to TRBJ1-5; D not resolved. The V gene's germline CDR1 is LNHDA and CDR2 SQIVND (reference sequence). V shed 3 bases and J shed 4 bases, with 7 bases lying between them. The CDR3 contains 13 residues. Complete variable domain (other parts from reference TRBV19 and TRBJ1-5): DGGITQSPKYLFRKEGQNVTLSCEQNLNHDAMYWYRQDPGQGLRLIYYSQIVNDFQKGDIAEGYSVSREKKESFPLTVTSAQKNPTAFYLCASSIGRNQPQHFGDGTRLSIL.

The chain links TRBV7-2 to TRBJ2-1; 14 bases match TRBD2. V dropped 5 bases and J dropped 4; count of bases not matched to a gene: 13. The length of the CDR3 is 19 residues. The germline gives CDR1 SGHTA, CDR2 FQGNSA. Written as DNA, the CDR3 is TGTGCCAGCAGCCTGACCCGACTAGCGGGGGGGCCTGTGTACAATGAGCAGTTCTTC. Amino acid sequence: CASSLTRLAGGPVYNEQFF.